Shown below are 18 T cell receptor beta chains from a single sample sequenced in a study of shared clonotypes between healthy human individuals. Profiled with immunoSEQ multiplex PCR; TCRdb holds only in-frame clones, not every one. The sample has around 980,000 clones, approximately 78% seen once. The sample comprised memory CD4+ T cells from PBMCs. The subset was: CD45RA-negative fraction. The receptors were gathered from a man between 18 and 35 years old in good health. Some clones in this sample may be carry-over from other donors' samples.

The V call is TRBV5-1, the J call TRBJ2-1; D perhaps matches TRBD1 (5 bases). The germline CDR1 and CDR2 sequences are SGHRS and YFSETQ. Trimming removed 2 bases at V and 6 bases at J, with 12 bases between. The CDR3 runs 14 residues. The CDR3 nucleotides are TGCGCCAGCAGCTTAGGGGCTAATTCCAATGAGCAGTTCTTC. Amino acid sequence: CASSLGANSNEQFF.

The chain couples TRBV5-6 to TRBJ2-5, with D maybe TRBD2 (6 bases). The germline V and J ends were trimmed by 1 base and 5 bases, with 15 bases remaining between them. Germline loops: CDR1 SGHDT, CDR2 YYEEEE. The CDR3 is made up of 15 amino acids. The CDR3 reads CASSLIAGTGETQYF. CDR3 sequence (DNA): TGTGCCAGCAGCTTGATAGCAGGGACTGGGGAGACCCAGTACTTC.

The chain uses TRBV7-8 and TRBJ2-3, with D possibly TRBD2 on 6 matching bases. Trimming stripped 3 bases from V and 4 bases from J, with 17 bases between. Germline lookup yields CDR1 SGHVS and CDR2 FQNEAQ. The CDR3 totals 16 residues. The CDR3 loop is CASSLPRLGSSDTQYF. DNA of the CDR3: TGTGCCAGCAGCTTGCCCCGACTAGGTTCGTCAGATACGCAGTATTTT.

The J gene is TRBJ2-7, the V gene TRBV4-1; 8 bases are a match to TRBD1. CDR3 length: 15 residues. Germline lookup yields CDR1 MGHRA and CDR2 YSYEKL. The V segment lost 0 bases and the J segment 7 bases; nucleotides outside the gene matches: 8. The CDR3 is CASSQEGTGGSEQYF. The DNA for the CDR3 is TGCGCCAGCAGCCAAGAGGGCACAGGGGGTAGTGAGCAGTACTTC.

The V gene is TRBV5-1, the J gene TRBJ2-5; D is uncertain. V lost 7 bases and J 8 bases, leaving 6 bases between the germline ends. CDR3 length: 9 residues. Germline V gene lookup returns CDR1 SGHRS and CDR2 YFSETQ. Here the CDR3 reads CASGRTQYF. CDR3 nucleotide sequence: TGCGCCAGCGGCAGAACCCAGTACTTC.

The chain uses TRBV6-6 and TRBJ1-6, with D perhaps TRBD1 (6 bases). Germline CDR1 reads MNHNY; CDR2 reads SVGAGI (reference sequence). The CDR3 is made up of 15 amino acids. Trimming shortened V by 2 bases and J by 7 bases, and 12 bases separated the two germline ends. This chain's CDR3 is CASSYTGYGNSPLHF. Here the CDR3 DNA reads TGTGCCAGCAGTTACACAGGGTATGGGAATTCACCCCTCCACTTT.

The chain is built from TRBV29-1 and TRBJ2-1; D is uncertain. Germline V gives CDR1 SQVTM, CDR2 ANQGSEA. The CDR3 covers 10 residues. V lost 7 bases and J lost 5, with 6 bases in between. This chain's CDR3 is CSGAHNEQFF. The CDR3 bases are TGCAGCGGGGCCCACAATGAGCAGTTCTTC.

This chain connects TRBV28 to TRBJ1-2; D remains unclear. There are 12 residues in the CDR3. Germline V lookup: CDR1 MDHEN, CDR2 SYDVKM. V lost 7 bases and J 0 bases, leaving 6 bases between the germline ends. For the CDR3, the DNA is TGTGCCAGCACAGGAACTAACTATGGCTACACCTTC. Its translation is CASTGTNYGYTF.

The chain joins TRBV7-9 to TRBJ2-7; TRBD2 matches at 7 bases. CDR1 is SEHNR and CDR2 is FQNEAQ in the germline V gene (reference sequence). With 5 bases clipped from V and 6 bases from J, the junction kept 13 bases outside the gene matches. CDR3 size: 15 residues. CDR3 coding DNA: TGTGCCAGCAGCCAATGGACTAGTTTGCTGGGCGAGCAGTACTTC. This translates into CASSQWTSLLGEQYF.

V and J are TRBV28 and TRBJ2-7; D might be TRBD1 (6 bases). This CDR3 contains 13 residues. Germline CDR1 is MDHEN and CDR2 is SYDVKM. The ends were cut back, 8 bases at V and 0 bases at J, with 11 bases in the middle. In nucleotides, the CDR3 is TGTGCCAGCGGGACAACTACCTCCTACGAGCAGTACTTC. Encoded protein: CASGTTTSYEQYF.

The table lists this clone with a few counts. The genes are TRBV9 and TRBJ2-2, with 7 nucleotides matching TRBD2. V trimming: 1 base; J trimming: 0 bases; junction bases outside the gene matches: 6. Looked up from germline, CDR1 is SGDLS and CDR2 is YYNGEE. This CDR3 contains 17 residues. The CDR3 region is CASSVQGAGANTGELFF. For the CDR3, the DNA is TGTGCCAGCAGCGTACAGGGCGCGGGAGCGAACACCGGGGAGCTGTTTTTT.

The chain has TRBV11-2 and TRBJ2-3; D remains unclear. Deletions cut 5 bases from V and 1 base from J, with 4 bases between. Germline lookup yields CDR1 SGHAT and CDR2 FQNNGV. CDR3 size: 12 residues. The CDR3: CASSQRTDTQYF. The CDR3 DNA reads TGTGCCAGCAGCCAACGCACAGATACGCAGTATTTT.

The rearrangement joins TRBV11-2 to TRBJ1-1; D is unclear. Germline lookup yields CDR1 SGHAT and CDR2 FQNNGV. The CDR3 is 12 amino acids. The V end lost 1 base, the J end lost 7 bases, and 7 bases lay between the germline ends. The CDR3 DNA follows: TGTGCCAGCAGCTTAGTCGGCGGTGAAGCTTTCTTT. This codes for CASSLVGGEAFF.

This chain joins TRBV28 and TRBJ1-5; TRBD1 might be the D (5 bases). CDR1 is MDHEN and CDR2 is SYDVKM in the germline V gene. V was pared by 7 bases and J by 5 bases, with 15 bases between. The CDR3 totals 14 residues. The CDR3 here is CASIRRVVDQPQHF. CDR3 nucleotides: TGTGCCAGCATCCGCAGGGTAGTGGATCAGCCCCAGCATTTT. The entire variable domain, with the rest obtained from reference TRBV28 and TRBJ1-5, is as follows: DVKVTQSSRYLVKRTGEKVFLECVQDMDHENMFWYRQDPGLGLRLIYFSYDVKMKEKGDIPEGYSVSREKKERFSLILESASTNQTSMYLCASIRRVVDQPQHFGDGTRLSIL.

This clone was recorded once. The chain is built from TRBV6-1 and TRBJ2-1; no clear D gene. V gave up 6 bases and J gave up 14 bases, with 14 bases separating them. The CDR3 totals 11 residues. Germline CDR1 reads MNHNS; CDR2 reads SASEGT. CDR3 bases: TGTGCCAGCAGCGCCATGAACCAGGAGTTCTTC. Amino acid sequence: CASSAMNQEFF.

V is TRBV10-3 and J is TRBJ1-1, with 9 bases that match TRBD1. Germline V gene data show CDR1 as ENHRY and CDR2 as SYGVKD. This CDR3 has 14 residues. The ends lost 0 bases at V and 14 bases at J; junction bases unmatched: 10. The DNA for the CDR3 is TGTGCCATCAGTGAGTCGGGCGGGACAGGGCTCATGTTCTTT. Translating it yields CAISESGGTGLMFF.

The V and J genes are TRBV19 and TRBJ2-7, with 10 positions matching TRBD2. The CDR3 runs 15 residues. The J segment lost 4 bases and the V segment lost 0 bases, leaving 3 bases of the junction unmatched. Germline CDR1 LNHDA, CDR2 SQIVND (reference sequence). Here the CDR3 DNA reads TGTGCCAGTAGTATAGATGATAGCGGGAGGTACGAGCAGTACTTC. This sequence encodes CASSIDDSGRYEQYF.

This clone was found once. The genes are TRBV29-1 and TRBJ2-1; TRBD2 might be the D (7 bases). The CDR3 contains 12 residues. Germline CDR1 reads SQVTM; CDR2 reads ANQGSEA. Trimming shortened V by 7 bases and J by 4 bases, and 11 bases separated the two germline ends. CDR3 coding DNA: TGCAGCGCCGGGGGGCTATACAATGAGCAGTTCTTC. Its translation is CSAGGLYNEQFF.